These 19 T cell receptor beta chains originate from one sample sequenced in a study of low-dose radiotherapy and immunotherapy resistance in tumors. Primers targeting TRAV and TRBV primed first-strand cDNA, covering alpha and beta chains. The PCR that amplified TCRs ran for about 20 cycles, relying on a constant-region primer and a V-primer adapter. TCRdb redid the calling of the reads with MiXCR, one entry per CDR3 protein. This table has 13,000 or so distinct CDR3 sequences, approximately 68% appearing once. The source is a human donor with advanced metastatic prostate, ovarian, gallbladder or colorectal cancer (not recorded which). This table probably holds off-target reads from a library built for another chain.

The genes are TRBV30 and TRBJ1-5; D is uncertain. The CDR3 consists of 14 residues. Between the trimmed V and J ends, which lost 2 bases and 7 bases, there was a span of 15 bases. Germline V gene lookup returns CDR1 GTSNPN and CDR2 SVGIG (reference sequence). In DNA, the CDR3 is TGTGCCTGGAGTCCTGGCGGGAACCGGCAGCCCCAGCATTTT. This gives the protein CAWSPGGNRQPQHF.

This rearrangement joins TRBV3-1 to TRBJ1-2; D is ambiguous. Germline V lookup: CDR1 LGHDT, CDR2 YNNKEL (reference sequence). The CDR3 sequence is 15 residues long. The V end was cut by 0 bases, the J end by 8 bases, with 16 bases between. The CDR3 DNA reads TGTGCCAGCAGCCAAGATGTTGTGGCAGGCCGGGGCTACACCTTC. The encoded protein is CASSQDVVAGRGYTF.

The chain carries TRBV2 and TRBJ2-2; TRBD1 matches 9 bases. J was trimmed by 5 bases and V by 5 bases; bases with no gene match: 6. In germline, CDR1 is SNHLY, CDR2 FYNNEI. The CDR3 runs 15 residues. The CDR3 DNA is TGTGCCAGCAGTTATACCGGGACAGGGACCGGGGAGCTGTTTTTT. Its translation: CASSYTGTGTGELFF.

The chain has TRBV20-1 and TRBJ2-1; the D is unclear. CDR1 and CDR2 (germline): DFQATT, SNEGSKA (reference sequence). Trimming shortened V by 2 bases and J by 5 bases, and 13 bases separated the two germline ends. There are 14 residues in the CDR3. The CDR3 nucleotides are TGCAGTGCTAGAAGGCACGGGCGTAACAATGAGCAGTTCTTC. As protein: CSARRHGRNNEQFF.

CDR3 sequence: CASSQGSEVQPQHF. In DNA, the CDR3 is TGTGCCAGCAGCCAAGGGTCTGAAGTCCAGCCCCAGCATTTT. V and J are TRBV3-1 and TRBJ1-5; D is unresolved. V lost 1 base and J lost 7, with 11 bases in between. The germline CDR1 and CDR2 sequences are LGHDT and YNNKEL (reference sequence). The CDR3 is made up of 14 amino acids.

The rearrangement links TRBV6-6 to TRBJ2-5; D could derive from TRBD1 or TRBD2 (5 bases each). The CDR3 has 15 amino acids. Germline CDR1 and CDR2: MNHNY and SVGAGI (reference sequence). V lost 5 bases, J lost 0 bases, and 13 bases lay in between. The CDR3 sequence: CASSPGTAYQETQYF. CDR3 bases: TGTGCCAGCAGTCCCGGGACCGCGTACCAAGAGACCCAGTACTTC.

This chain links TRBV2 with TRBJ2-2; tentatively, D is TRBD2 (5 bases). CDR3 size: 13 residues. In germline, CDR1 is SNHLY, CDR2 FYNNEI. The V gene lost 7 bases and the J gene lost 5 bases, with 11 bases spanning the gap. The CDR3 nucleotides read TGTGCCAGCACCCGACGGGAAACCGGGGAGCTGTTTTTT. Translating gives CASTRRETGELFF.

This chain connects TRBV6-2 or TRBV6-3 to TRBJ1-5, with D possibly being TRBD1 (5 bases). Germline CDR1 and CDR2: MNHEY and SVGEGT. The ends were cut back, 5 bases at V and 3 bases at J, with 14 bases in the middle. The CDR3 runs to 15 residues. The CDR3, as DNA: TGTGCCAGCAGTACCCGGCAGGGCAACAATCAGCCCCAGCATTTT. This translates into CASSTRQGNNQPQHF.

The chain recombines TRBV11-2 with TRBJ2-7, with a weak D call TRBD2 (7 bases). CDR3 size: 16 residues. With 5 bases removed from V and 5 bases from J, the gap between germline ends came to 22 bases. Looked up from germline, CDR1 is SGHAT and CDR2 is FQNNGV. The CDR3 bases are TGTGCCAGCAGCCCTAGGGGGGGGGGCCAAATCGACGAGCAGTACTTC. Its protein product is CASSPRGGGQIDEQYF.

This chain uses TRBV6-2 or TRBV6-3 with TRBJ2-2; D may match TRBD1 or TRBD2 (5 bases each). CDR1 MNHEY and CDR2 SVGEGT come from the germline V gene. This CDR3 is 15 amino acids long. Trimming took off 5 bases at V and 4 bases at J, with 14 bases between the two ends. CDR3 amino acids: CASSGARDGTGELFF. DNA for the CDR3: TGTGCCAGCAGTGGGGCCAGGGACGGCACCGGGGAGCTGTTTTTT.

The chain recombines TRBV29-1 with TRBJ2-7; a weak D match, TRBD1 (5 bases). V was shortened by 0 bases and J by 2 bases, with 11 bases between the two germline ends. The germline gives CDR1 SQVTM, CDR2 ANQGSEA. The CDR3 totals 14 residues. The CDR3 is CSVEEGQATYEQYF. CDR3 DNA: TGCAGCGTTGAAGAGGGGCAGGCGACCTACGAGCAGTACTTC.

The CDR3 is CASRGTVTYEQYF. In DNA, the CDR3 is TGTGCCAGCAGGGGGACAGTGACCTACGAGCAGTACTTC. The gene calls are TRBV2 and TRBJ2-7; 7 bases are a match to TRBD1. J lost 2 bases, V lost 6 bases, and 4 bases had no gene match. This CDR3 has 13 residues. CDR1 is SNHLY, CDR2 FYNNEI, per germline.

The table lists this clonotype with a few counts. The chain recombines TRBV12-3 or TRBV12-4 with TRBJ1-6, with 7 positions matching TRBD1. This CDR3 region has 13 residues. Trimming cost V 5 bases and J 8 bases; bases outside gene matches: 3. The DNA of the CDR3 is TGTGCCAGCAGTCTTGGGACAGATTCACCCCTCCACTTT. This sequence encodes CASSLGTDSPLHF.

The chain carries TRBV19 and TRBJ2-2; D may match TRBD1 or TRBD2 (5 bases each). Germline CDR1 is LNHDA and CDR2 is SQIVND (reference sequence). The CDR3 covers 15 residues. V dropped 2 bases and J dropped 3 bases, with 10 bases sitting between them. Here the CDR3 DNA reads TGTGCCAGTAGTATATCGGGGCCGGACACCGGGGAGCTGTTTTTT. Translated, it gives CASSISGPDTGELFF.

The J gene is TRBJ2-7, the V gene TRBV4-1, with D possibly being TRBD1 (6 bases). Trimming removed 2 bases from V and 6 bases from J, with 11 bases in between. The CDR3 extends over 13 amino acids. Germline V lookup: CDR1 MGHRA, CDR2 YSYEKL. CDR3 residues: CASSQIGGIEQYF. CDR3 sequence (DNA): TGCGCCAGCAGCCAAATAGGGGGTATCGAGCAGTACTTC.

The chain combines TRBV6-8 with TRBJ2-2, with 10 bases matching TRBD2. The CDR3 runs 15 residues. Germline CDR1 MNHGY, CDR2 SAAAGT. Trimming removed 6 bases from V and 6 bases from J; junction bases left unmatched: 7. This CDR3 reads CASRAGLASAGELFF. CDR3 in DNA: TGTGCCAGCAGGGCGGGACTAGCGTCGGCCGGGGAGCTGTTTTTT.

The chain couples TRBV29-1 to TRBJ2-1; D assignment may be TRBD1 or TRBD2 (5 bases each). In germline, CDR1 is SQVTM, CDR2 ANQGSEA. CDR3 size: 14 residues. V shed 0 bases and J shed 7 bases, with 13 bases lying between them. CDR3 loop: CSVEELGVVNEQFF. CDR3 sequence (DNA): TGCAGCGTTGAAGAGCTGGGGGTTGTTAATGAGCAGTTCTTC.

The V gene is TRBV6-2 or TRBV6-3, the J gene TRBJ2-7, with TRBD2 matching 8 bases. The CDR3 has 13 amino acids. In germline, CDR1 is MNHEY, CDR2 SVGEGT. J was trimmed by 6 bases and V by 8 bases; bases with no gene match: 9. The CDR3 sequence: CASGPGGSFEQYF. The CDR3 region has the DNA TGTGCCAGCGGGCCGGGGGGGTCGTTCGAGCAGTACTTC.

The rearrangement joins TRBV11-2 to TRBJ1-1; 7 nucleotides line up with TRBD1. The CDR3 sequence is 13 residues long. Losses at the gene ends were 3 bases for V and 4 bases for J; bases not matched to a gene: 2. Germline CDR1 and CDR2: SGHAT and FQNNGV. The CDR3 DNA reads TGTGCCAGCAGCTTGGGACAGCTCACTGAAGCTTTCTTT. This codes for CASSLGQLTEAFF.